This TCR beta chain appears in the sequencing data of a study of lymphopenia after photon versus proton radiotherapy. Points from the study as a whole: Oligoclonal CD8+ Temra expansion after nadir drove photon patients' diversity drop. Larger post-nadir TCR diversity loss correlated inversely with survival in deceased patients. Relative stability marked proton patients; photon patients lost diversity and naive cells.

Produced via immunoSEQ multiplex PCR; TCRdb's table is partial and in-frame only. The top ten clones hold around 2.1% of a sample with around 55,000 clones, about 81% of them seen once. A remark on this clone: Its antigen is not identified.

Trimming removed 3 bases at V and 3 bases at J, with 9 bases between. The CDR3 is 13 residues long. CDR1 and CDR2 (germline): MNHEY, SMNVEV (reference sequence). The material sequenced was peripheral blood, taken from a patient treated with proton-based radiotherapy. The source of this sequence is a man between 60 and 75 years old with pancreatic cancer. The chain combines TRBV27 with TRBJ2-7; possibly TRBD1 for D (6 bases). CDR3 region: CASSLVQGYEQYF. The CDR3 nucleotides are TGTGCCAGCAGTTTGGTACAGGGCTACGAGCAGTACTTC.